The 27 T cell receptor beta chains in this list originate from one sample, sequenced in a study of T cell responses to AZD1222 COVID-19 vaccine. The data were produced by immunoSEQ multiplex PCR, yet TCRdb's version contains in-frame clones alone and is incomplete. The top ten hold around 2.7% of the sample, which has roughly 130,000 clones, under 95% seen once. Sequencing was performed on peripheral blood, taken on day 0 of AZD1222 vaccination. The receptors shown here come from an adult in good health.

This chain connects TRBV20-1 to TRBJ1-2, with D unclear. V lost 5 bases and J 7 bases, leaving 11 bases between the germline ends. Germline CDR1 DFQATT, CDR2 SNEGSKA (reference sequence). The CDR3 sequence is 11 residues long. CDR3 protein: CSAFTLGGYTF. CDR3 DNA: TGCAGTGCTTTCACTCTGGGTGGCTACACCTTC.

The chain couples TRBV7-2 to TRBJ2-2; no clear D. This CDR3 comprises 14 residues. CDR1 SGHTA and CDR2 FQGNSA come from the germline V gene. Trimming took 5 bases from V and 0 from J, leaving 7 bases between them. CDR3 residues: CASSTSANTGELFF. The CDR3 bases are TGTGCCAGCAGCACCAGCGCGAACACCGGGGAGCTGTTTTTT.

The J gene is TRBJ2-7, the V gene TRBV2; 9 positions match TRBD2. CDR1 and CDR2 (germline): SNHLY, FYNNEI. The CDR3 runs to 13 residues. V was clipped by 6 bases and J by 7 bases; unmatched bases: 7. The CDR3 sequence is CASSPGLAWEQYF. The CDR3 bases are TGTGCCAGCAGCCCCGGACTAGCGTGGGAGCAGTACTTC.

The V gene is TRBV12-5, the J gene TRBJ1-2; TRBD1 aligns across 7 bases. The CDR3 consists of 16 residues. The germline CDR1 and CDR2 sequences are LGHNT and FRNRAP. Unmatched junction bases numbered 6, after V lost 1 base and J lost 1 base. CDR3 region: CASGLEGQSFNYGYTF. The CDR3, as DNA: TGTGCTAGTGGTTTGGAGGGACAGTCTTTTAACTATGGCTACACCTTC.

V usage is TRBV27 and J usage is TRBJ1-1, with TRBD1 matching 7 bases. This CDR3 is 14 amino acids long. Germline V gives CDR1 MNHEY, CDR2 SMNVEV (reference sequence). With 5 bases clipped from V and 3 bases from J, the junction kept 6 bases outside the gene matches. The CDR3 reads CASSPYRGDTEAFF. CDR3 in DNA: TGTGCCAGCAGTCCATACAGGGGAGACACTGAAGCTTTCTTT.

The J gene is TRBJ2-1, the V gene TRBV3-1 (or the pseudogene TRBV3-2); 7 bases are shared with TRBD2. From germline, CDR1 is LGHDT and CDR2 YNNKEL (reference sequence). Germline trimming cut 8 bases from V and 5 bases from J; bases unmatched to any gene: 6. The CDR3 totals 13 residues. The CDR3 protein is CASSWAGDNEQFF. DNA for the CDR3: TGTGCCAGCTCATGGGCGGGGGACAATGAGCAGTTCTTC.

The chain's CDR3 is CASRTTGDSPLHF. The CDR3 region has the DNA TGTGCCAGCCGGACGACCGGCGATTCACCCCTCCACTTT. V and J are TRBV2 and TRBJ1-6; unclear D gene. The CDR3 has 13 amino acids. V lost 8 bases to trimming and J lost 8 bases, with 13 bases between them. Germline V lookup: CDR1 SNHLY, CDR2 FYNNEI.

CDR3 sequence reads: CASIPRGGWSPLHF. CDR3 nucleotides: TGTGCCAGCATACCCCGGGGGGGGTGGTCACCCCTCCACTTT. The genes are TRBV28 and TRBJ1-6; weak D call: TRBD1 (5 bases). Germline lookup yields CDR1 MDHEN and CDR2 SYDVKM. V dropped 7 bases and J dropped 10 bases, with 17 bases sitting between them. This CDR3 spans 14 amino acids.

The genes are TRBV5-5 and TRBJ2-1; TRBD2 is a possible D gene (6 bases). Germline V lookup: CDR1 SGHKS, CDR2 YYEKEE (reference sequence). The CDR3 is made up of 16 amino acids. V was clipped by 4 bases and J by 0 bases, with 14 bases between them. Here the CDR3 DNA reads TGTGCCAGCAGCCCCATGAGCGGGTCCTCCTACAATGAGCAGTTCTTC. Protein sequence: CASSPMSGSSYNEQFF. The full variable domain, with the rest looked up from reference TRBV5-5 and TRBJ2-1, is DAGVTQSPTHLIKTRGQQVTLRCSPISGHKSVSWYQQVLGQGPQFIFQYYEKEERGRGNFPDRFSARQFPNYSSELNVNALLLGDSALYLCASSPMSGSSYNEQFFGPGTRLTVL.

CDR3 in DNA: TGTGCCAGCAGTCCGACAGTGCACTCTGGAAACACCATATATTTT. Its translation is CASSPTVHSGNTIYF. This chain uses TRBV6-5 with TRBJ1-3; D might be TRBD1 (5 bases). V lost 5 bases, J lost 0 bases, and 11 bases lay in between. CDR1 and CDR2 (germline): MNHEY, SVGAGI. The CDR3 is 15 residues long.

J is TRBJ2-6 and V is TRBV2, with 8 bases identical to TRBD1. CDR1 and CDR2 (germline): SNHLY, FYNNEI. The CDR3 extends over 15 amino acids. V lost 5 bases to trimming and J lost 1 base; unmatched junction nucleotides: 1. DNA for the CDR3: TGTGCCAGCAGTAGACAGGGGTCTGGGGCCAACGTCCTGACTTTC. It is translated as CASSRQGSGANVLTF.

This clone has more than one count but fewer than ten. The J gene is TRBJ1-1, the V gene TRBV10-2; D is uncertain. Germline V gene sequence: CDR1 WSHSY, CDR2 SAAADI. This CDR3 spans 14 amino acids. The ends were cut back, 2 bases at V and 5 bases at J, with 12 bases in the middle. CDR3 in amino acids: CASSEAGMWTEAFF. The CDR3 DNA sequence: TGCGCCAGCAGTGAGGCCGGTATGTGGACTGAAGCTTTCTTT.

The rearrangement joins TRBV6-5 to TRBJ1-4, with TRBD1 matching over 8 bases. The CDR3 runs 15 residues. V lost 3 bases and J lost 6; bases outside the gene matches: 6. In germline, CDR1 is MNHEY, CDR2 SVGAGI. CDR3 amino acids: CASSYNRGEYEKLFF. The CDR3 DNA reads TGTGCCAGCAGTTATAACAGGGGGGAGTATGAAAAACTGTTTTTT.

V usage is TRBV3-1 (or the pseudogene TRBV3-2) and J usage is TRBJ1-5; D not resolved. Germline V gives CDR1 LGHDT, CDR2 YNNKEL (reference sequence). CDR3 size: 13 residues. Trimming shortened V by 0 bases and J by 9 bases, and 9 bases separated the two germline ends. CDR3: CASSQDGSRPQHF. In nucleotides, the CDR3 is TGTGCCAGCAGCCAAGATGGCAGTCGGCCCCAGCATTTT.

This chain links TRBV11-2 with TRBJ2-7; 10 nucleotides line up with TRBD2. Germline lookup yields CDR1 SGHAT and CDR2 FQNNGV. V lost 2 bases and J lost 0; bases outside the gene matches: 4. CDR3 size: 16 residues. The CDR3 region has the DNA TGTGCCAGCAGCTTAAGGGGACTAGCGTCCTCCTACGAGCAGTACTTC. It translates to CASSLRGLASSYEQYF.

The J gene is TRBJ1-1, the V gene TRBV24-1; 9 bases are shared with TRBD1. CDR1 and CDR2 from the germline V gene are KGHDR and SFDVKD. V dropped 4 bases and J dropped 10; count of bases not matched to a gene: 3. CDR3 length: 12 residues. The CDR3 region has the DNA TGTGCCACCAGTGAAACAGGGGGCGTAGCTTTCTTT. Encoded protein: CATSETGGVAFF.

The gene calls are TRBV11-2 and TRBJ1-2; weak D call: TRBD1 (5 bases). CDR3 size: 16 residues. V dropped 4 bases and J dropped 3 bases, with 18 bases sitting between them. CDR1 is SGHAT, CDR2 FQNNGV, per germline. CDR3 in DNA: TGTGCCAGCAGCTCCCCTCGGGGCCGCGGGTACTATGGCTACACCTTC. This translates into CASSSPRGRGYYGYTF.

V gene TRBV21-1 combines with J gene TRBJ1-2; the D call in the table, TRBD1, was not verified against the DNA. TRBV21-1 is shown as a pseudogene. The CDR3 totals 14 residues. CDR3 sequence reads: CASSNVQGNYGYTF. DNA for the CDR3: TGTGCCAGCAGCAATGTACAGGGTAACTATGGCTACACCTTC.

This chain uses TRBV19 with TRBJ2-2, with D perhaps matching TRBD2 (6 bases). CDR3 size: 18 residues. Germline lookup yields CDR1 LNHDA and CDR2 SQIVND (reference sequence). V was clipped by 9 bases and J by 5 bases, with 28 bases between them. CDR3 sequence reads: CASLNSQAAGSGTGELFF. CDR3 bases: TGTGCCAGCTTAAACTCCCAAGCAGCCGGGAGCGGGACCGGGGAGCTGTTTTTT.

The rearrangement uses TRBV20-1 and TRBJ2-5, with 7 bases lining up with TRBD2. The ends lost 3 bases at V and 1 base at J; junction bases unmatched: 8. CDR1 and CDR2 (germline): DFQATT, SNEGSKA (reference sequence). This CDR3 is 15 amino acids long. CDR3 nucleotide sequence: TGCAGTGCTAGTTATCGCGGCGGGGGCCAAGAGACCCAGTACTTC. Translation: CSASYRGGGQETQYF.

CDR3 residues: CASSILQQIGEKLFF. The CDR3 DNA follows: TGTGCCAGTAGTATTCTACAACAGATTGGTGAAAAACTGTTTTTT. The chain has TRBV19 and TRBJ1-4; D is uncertain. The germline gives CDR1 LNHDA, CDR2 SQIVND (reference sequence). Trimming removed 3 bases at V and 7 bases at J, with 15 bases between. The CDR3 is 15 amino acids.

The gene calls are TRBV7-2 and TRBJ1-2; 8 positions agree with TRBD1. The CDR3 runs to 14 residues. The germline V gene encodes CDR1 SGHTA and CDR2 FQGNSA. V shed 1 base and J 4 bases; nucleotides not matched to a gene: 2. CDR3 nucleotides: TGTGCCAGCAGCTTAGACAGGGGGGCCTATGGCTACACCTTC. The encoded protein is CASSLDRGAYGYTF. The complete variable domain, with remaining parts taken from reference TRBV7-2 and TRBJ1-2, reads GAGVSQSPSNKVTEKGKDVELRCDPISGHTALYWYRQSLGQGLEFLIYFQGNSAPDKSGLPSDRFSAERTGGSVSTLTIQRTQQEDSAVYLCASSLDRGAYGYTFGSGTRLTVV.

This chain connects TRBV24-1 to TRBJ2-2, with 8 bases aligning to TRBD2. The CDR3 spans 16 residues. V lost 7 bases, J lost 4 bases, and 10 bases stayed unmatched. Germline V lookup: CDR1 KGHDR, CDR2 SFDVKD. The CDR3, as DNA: TGTGCCACCAGCCATTATCCGGGGGGGGCCACCGGGGAGCTGTTTTTT. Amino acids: CATSHYPGGATGELFF.

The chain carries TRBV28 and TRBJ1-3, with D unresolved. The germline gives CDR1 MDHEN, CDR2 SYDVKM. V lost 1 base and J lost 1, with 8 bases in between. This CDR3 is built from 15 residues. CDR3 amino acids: CASSLSLGSGNTIYF. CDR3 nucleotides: TGTGCCAGCAGTTTATCTCTGGGGTCTGGAAACACCATATATTTT.

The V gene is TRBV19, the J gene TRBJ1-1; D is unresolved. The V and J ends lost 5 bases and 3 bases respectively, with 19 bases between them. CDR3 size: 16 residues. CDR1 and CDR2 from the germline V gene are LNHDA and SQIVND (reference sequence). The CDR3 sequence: CASSLSLSSWYTEAFF. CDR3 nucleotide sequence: TGTGCCAGTAGTCTCAGCCTTAGCTCATGGTACACTGAAGCTTTCTTT. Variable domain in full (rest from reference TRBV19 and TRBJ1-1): DGGITQSPKYLFRKEGQNVTLSCEQNLNHDAMYWYRQDPGQGLRLIYYSQIVNDFQKGDIAEGYSVSREKKESFPLTVTSAQKNPTAFYLCASSLSLSSWYTEAFFGQGTRLTVV.

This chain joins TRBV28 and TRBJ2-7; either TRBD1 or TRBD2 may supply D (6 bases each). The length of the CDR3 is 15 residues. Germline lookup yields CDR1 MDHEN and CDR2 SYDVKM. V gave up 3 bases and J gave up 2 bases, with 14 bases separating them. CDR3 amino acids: CASSFEGGLTYEQYF. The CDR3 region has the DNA TGTGCCAGCAGTTTTGAGGGGGGTTTGACCTACGAGCAGTACTTC.

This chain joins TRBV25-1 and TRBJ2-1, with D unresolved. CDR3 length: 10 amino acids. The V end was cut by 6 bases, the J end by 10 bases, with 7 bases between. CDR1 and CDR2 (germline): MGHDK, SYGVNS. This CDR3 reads CASSGEEQFF. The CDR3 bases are TGTGCCAGCAGCGGAGAAGAGCAGTTCTTC.